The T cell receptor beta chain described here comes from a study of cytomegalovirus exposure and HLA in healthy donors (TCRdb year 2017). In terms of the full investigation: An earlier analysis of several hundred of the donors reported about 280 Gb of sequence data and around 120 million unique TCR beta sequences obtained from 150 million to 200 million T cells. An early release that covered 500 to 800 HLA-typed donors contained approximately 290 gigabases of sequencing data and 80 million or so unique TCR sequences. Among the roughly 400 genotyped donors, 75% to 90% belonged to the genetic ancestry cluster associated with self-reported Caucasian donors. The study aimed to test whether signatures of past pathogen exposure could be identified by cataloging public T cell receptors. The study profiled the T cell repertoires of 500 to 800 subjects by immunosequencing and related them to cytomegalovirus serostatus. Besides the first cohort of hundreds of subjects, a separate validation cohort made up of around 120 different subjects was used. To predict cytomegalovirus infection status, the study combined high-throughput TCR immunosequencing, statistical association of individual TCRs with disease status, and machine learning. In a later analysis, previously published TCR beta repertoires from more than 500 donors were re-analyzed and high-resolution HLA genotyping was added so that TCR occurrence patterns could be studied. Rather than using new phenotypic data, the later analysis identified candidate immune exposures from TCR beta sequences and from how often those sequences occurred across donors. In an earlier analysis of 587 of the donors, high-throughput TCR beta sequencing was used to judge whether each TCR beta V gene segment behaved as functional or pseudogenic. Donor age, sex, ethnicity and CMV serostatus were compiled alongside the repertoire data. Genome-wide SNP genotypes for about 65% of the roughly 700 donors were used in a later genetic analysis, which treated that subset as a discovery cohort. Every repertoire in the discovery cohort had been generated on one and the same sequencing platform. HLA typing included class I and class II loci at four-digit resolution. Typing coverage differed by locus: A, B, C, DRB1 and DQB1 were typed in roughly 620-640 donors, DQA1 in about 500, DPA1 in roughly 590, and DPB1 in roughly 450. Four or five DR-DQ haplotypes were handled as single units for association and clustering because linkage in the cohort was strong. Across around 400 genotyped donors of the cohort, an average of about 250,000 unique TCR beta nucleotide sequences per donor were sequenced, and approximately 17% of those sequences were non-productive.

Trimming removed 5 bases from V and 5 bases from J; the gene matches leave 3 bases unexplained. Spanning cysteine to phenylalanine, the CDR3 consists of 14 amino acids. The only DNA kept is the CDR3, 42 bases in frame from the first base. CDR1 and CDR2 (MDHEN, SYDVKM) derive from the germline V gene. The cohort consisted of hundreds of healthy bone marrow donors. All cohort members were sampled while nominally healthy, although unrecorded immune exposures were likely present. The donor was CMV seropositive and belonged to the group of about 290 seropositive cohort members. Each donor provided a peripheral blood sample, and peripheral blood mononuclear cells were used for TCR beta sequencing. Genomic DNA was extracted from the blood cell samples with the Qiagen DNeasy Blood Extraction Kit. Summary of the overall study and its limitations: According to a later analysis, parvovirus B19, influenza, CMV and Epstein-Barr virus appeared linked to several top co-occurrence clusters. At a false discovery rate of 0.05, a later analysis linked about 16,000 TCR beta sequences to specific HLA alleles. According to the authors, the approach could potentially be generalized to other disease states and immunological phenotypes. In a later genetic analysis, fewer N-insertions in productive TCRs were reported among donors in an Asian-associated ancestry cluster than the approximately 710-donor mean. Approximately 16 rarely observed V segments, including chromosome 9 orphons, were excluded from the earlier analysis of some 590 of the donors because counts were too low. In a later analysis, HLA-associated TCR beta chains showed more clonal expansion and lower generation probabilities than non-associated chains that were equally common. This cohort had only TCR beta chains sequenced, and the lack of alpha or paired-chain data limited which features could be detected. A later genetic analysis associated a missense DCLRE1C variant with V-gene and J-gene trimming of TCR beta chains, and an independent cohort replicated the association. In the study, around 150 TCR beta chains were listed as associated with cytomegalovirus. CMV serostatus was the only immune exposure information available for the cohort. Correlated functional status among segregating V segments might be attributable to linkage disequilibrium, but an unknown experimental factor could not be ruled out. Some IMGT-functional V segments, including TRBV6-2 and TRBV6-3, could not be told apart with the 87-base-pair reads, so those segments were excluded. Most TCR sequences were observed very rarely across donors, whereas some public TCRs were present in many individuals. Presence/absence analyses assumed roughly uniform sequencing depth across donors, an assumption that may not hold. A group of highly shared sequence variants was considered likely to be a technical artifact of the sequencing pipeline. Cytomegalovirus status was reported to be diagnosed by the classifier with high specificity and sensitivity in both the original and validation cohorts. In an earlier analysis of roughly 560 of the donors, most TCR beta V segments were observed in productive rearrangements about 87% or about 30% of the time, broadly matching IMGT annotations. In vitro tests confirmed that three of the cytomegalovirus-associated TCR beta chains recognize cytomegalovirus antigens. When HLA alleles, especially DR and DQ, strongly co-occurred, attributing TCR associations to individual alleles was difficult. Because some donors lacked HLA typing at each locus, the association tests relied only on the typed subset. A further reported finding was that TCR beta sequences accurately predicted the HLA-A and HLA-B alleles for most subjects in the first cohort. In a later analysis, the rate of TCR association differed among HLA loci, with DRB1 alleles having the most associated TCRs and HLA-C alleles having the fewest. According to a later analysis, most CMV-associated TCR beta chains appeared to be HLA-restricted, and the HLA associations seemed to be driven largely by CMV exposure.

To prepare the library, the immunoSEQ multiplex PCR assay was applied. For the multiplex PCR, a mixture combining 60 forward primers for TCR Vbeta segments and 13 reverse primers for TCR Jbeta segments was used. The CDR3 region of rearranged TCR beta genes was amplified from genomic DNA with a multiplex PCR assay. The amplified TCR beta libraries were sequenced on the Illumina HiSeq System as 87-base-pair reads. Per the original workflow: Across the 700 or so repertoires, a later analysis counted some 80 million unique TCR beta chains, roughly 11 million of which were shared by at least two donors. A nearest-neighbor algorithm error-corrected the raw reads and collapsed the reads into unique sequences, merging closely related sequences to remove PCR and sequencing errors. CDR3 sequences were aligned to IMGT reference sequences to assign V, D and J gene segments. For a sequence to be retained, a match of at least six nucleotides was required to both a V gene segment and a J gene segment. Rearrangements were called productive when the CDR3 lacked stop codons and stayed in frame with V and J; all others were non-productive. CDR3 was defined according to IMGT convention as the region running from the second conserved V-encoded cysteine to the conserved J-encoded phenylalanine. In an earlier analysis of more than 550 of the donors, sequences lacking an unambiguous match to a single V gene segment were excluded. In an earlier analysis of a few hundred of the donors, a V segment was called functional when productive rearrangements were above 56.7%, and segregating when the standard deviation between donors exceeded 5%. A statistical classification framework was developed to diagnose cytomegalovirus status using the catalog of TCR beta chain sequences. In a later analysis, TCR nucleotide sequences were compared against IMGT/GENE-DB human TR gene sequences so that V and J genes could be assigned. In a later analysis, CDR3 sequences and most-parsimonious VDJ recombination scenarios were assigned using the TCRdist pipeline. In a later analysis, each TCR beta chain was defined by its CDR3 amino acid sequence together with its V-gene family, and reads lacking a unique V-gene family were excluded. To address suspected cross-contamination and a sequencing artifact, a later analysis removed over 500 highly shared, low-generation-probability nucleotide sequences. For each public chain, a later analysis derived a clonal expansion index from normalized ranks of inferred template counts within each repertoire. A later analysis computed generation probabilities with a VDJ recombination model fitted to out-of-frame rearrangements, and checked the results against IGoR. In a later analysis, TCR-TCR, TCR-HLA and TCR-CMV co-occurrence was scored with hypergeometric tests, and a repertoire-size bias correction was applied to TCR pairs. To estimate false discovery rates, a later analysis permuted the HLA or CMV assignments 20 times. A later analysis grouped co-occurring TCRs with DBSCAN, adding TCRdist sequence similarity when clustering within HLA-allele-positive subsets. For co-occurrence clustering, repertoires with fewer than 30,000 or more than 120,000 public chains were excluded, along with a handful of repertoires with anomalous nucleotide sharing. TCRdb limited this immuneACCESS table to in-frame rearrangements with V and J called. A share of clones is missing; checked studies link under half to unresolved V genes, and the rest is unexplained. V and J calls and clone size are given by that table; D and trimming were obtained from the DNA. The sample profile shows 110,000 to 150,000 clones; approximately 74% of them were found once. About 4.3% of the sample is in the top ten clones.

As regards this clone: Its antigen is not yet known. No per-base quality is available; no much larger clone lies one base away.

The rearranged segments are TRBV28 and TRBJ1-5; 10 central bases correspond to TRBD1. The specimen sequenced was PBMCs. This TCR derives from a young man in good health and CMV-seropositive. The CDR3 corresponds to CASSHDRGHQPQHF. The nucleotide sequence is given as TGTGCCAGCAGTCACGACAGGGGGCATCAGCCCCAGCATTTT.